This T cell receptor beta chain was obtained from a study of shared clonotypes between healthy human individuals. Sorted-subset replicate PCRs used about 0.2 ug DNA, around 27,000 T cell genomes. Original analysis: Junction-only sequences without quality scores came from ImmunoSEQ, so filtering differed. Method: immunoSEQ multiplex PCR; TCRdb's copy keeps in-frame clones and lacks some. V and J calls and clone size come straight from that table; D and trimming were deduced from the DNA. The table records about 2 million clones, about 95% of them present only once. V lost 4 bases, J lost 1 base, and 12 bases stayed unmatched. The CDR3 spans 17 residues. CDR1 is SGHTS, CDR2 YDEGEE, per germline. In regard to this clone: Its antigen is unknown.

Healthy HIV-negative adults with no recent acute infections or vaccinations were recruited as donors. Study-wide results and caveats: Researchers sampled only blood; tissue repertoires likely differ.

The sequencing sample was made of naive CD4+ T cells sorted from blood. Subset of the sample: CD45RA+ positively selected. The source is a man younger than 35 in good health. The V and J genes are TRBV5-8 and TRBJ1-1, with 8 bases aligning to TRBD1. The CDR3 region is CASSEHQGALGNTEAFF. The CDR3 nucleotides are TGTGCCAGCAGCGAGCACCAGGGGGCGTTAGGGAACACTGAAGCTTTCTTT.